These 19 T cell receptor beta chains were sequenced from one sample in a study of cytomegalovirus exposure and HLA in healthy donors. In the PCR, 60 Vbeta and 13 Jbeta primers were used. Some clones are missing from TCRdb's copy, which holds only in-frame ones; the method was immunoSEQ multiplex PCR. This sample has fewer than 200,000 clones, with roughly 76% found just once. Sequenced material: PBMCs. Every receptor here comes from a woman between 50 and 59 years old in good health and CMV-seronegative.

The chain links TRBV5-1 to TRBJ2-1, with 8 bases fitting TRBD2. CDR1 and CDR2 (germline): SGHRS, YFSETQ. The CDR3 consists of 12 residues. CDR3 sequence reads: CASTSDTDEQFF. The CDR3 DNA is TGCGCATCGACTAGCGATACGGATGAGCAGTTCTTC. Complete variable domain (other parts from reference TRBV5-1 and TRBJ2-1): KAGVTQTPRYLIKTRGQQVTLSCSPISGHRSVSWYQQTPGQGLQFLFEYFSETQRNKGNFPGRFSGRQFSNSRSEMNVSTLELGDSALYLCASTSDTDEQFFGPGTRLTVL.

V usage is TRBV9 and J usage is TRBJ2-1; 9 positions match TRBD2. The germline gives CDR1 SGDLS, CDR2 YYNGEE. CDR3 length: 14 amino acids. Germline trimming cut 5 bases from V and 4 bases from J; bases unmatched to any gene: 4. Here the CDR3 reads CASRGLASYNEQFF. CDR3 DNA: TGTGCCAGCAGAGGACTAGCGTCGTACAATGAGCAGTTCTTC.

V and J are TRBV7-2 and TRBJ2-6, with 7 bases matching TRBD1. The V segment lost 4 bases and the J segment 2 bases; nucleotides outside the gene matches: 11. Germline lookup yields CDR1 SGHTA and CDR2 FQGNSA. The CDR3 is 18 residues long. DNA for the CDR3: TGTGCCAGCAGCTCGCGGCGACAGGGAGCAACTGGGGCCAACGTCCTGACTTTC. Its protein product is CASSSRRQGATGANVLTF.

The genes are TRBV15 and TRBJ1-1, with 9 bases lining up with TRBD1. The CDR3 totals 19 residues. V lost 1 base, J lost 1 base, and 13 bases stayed unmatched. Per the germline V gene, CDR1 is LNHNV and CDR2 is YYDKDF (reference sequence). This CDR3 reads CATSRVGSGQGKGNTEAFF. As DNA, the CDR3 is TGTGCCACCAGCAGAGTAGGGTCCGGACAGGGGAAGGGGAACACTGAAGCTTTCTTT.

This clone was seen only once. The V gene is TRBV23-1, the J gene TRBJ1-4; tentative D call: TRBD1 (6 bases). TRBV23-1 is treated as an ORF (open reading frame) with a function not yet certain. This CDR3 has 15 amino acids. V was shortened by 2 bases and J by 5 bases, with 12 bases between the two germline ends. The CDR3 loop is CASSQTDSGNEKLFF. The CDR3 DNA sequence: TGCGCCAGCAGTCAAACGGACAGTGGGAATGAAAAACTGTTTTTT.

The gene calls are TRBV19 and TRBJ2-7; D is ambiguous. The V and J ends lost 5 bases and 3 bases respectively, with 14 bases between them. Germline-derived CDR1 and CDR2 are LNHDA and SQIVND (reference sequence). The CDR3 spans 14 residues. In nucleotides, the CDR3 is TGTGCCAGTAGTCCCCGACCTAACAGCTACGAGCAGTACTTC. This translates into CASSPRPNSYEQYF.

The chain employs TRBV25-1 and TRBJ2-5, with 7 bases fitting TRBD2. The V segment lost 4 bases and the J segment 4 bases; nucleotides outside the gene matches: 9. Germline V CDR1 and CDR2: MGHDK, SYGVNS. The CDR3 has 15 residues. The CDR3 spells CASSVGGGPPETQYF. In DNA form, the CDR3 reads TGTGCCAGCAGTGTCGGGGGAGGGCCCCCAGAGACCCAGTACTTC.

This chain joins TRBV10-3 and TRBJ2-7; TRBD1 is a possible D gene (6 bases). The CDR3 covers 12 residues. V was cut by 10 bases and J by 1 base, with 11 bases left in between. CDR1 is ENHRY, CDR2 SYGVKD, per germline. The CDR3 here is CASRDNSYEQYF. CDR3 sequence (DNA): TGTGCCAGTAGGGACAATTCCTACGAGCAGTACTTC.

The CDR3 loop reads CASSLMTGGHNEQFF. CDR3 sequence (DNA): TGTGCCAGCAGCTTAATGACGGGGGGACACAATGAGCAGTTCTTC. This chain uses TRBV7-6 with TRBJ2-1; 7 bases fit TRBD2. The length of the CDR3 is 15 residues. The V and J ends lost 2 bases and 5 bases, in that order; junction bases with no gene match: 6. Germline CDR1 reads SGHVS; CDR2 reads FNYEAQ.

The J gene is TRBJ2-7, the V gene TRBV15, with D possibly being TRBD1 (5 bases). The CDR3 is 15 amino acids. Trimming took off 0 bases at V and 5 bases at J, with 14 bases between the two ends. CDR1 LNHNV and CDR2 YYDKDF come from the germline V gene (reference sequence). The chain's CDR3 is CATSRDLRKDNEQYF. CDR3 in DNA: TGTGCCACCAGCAGAGATTTGAGGAAGGACAACGAGCAGTACTTC.

CDR3 sequence reads: CASSRQGTANTEAFF. The DNA for the CDR3 is TGTGCCAGCAGCCGCCAAGGGACAGCAAACACTGAAGCTTTCTTT. This rearrangement joins TRBV7-2 to TRBJ1-1; TRBD1 aligns across 7 bases. CDR3 length equals 15 residues. Germline values: CDR1 SGHTA, CDR2 FQGNSA. Trimming took 5 bases from V and 2 from J; bases not matched to a gene: 8.

This sequence joins TRBV7-2 and TRBJ2-7; D possibly corresponds to TRBD1 (5 bases). This CDR3 spans 13 amino acids. Germline lookup yields CDR1 SGHTA and CDR2 FQGNSA. Trimming cost V 5 bases and J 2 bases, with 10 bases left between them. The CDR3 loop reads CASSDSRTYEQYF. The DNA for the CDR3 is TGTGCCAGCAGCGACAGCCGAACCTACGAGCAGTACTTC. Full variable domain (remainder filled in from reference TRBV7-2 and TRBJ2-7): GAGVSQSPSNKVTEKGKDVELRCDPISGHTALYWYRQSLGQGLEFLIYFQGNSAPDKSGLPSDRFSAERTGGSVSTLTIQRTQQEDSAVYLCASSDSRTYEQYFGPGTRLTVT.

The chain carries TRBV9 and TRBJ2-7, with 12 bases aligning to TRBD1. From germline, CDR1 is SGDLS and CDR2 YYNGEE. Trimming removed 3 bases from V and 4 bases from J; junction bases left unmatched: 5. This CDR3 region has 15 residues. CDR3 sequence: CASSEGQGAGYEQYF. The CDR3 DNA reads as TGTGCCAGCAGCGAGGGACAGGGGGCAGGTTACGAGCAGTACTTC.

As for this clone: The sample holds other DNA sequences that translate to the same CDR3. The chain carries TRBV19 and TRBJ1-1; D not certain. CDR1 LNHDA and CDR2 SQIVND come from the germline V gene (reference sequence). V dropped 7 bases and J dropped 0 bases, with 15 bases sitting between them. This CDR3 contains 15 residues. The DNA for the CDR3 is TGTGCCAGTACCAACCAGGCAGGTATGAACACTGAAGCTTTCTTT. Protein: CASTNQAGMNTEAFF.

The rearrangement links TRBV28 to TRBJ1-2, with a weak D call TRBD1 (6 bases). V was clipped by 4 bases and J by 8 bases, with 8 bases between them. CDR1 MDHEN and CDR2 SYDVKM come from the germline V gene. The length of the CDR3 is 11 residues. CDR3 protein: CASSYQGGYTF. DNA for the CDR3: TGTGCCAGCAGTTATCAGGGGGGCTACACCTTC.

The CDR3 bases are TGCGCCAGCAGCCAATTCCTAGCGGGAGGGCCAGGTACGCAGTATTTT. This encodes CASSQFLAGGPGTQYF. The chain uses TRBV4-3 and TRBJ2-3, with TRBD2 matching 12 bases. The CDR3 totals 16 residues. Trimming cost V 2 bases and J 8 bases; bases outside gene matches: 8. Germline CDR1 reads LGHNA; CDR2 reads YSLEER.

The chain couples TRBV4-3 to TRBJ2-6; a possible D gene is TRBD1 (6 bases). This CDR3 is built from 16 residues. The V gene lost 0 bases and the J gene lost 0 bases, with 6 bases spanning the gap. CDR1 LGHNA and CDR2 YSLEER come from the germline V gene. The CDR3 region is CASSQEGGSGANVLTF. The DNA of the CDR3 is TGCGCCAGCAGCCAAGAAGGGGGCTCTGGGGCCAACGTCCTGACTTTC.

This clone came up once. The V call is TRBV15, the J call TRBJ2-2; D is ambiguous. The CDR3 covers 13 residues. Germline V lookup: CDR1 LNHNV, CDR2 YYDKDF (reference sequence). V lost 0 bases to trimming and J lost 7 bases, with 6 bases between them. The CDR3 sequence is CATSRDLSGELFF. Written as DNA, the CDR3 is TGTGCCACCAGCAGAGATCTGAGCGGGGAGCTGTTTTTT. The entire variable domain, with the rest obtained from reference TRBV15 and TRBJ2-2, is as follows: DAMVIQNPRYQVTQFGKPVTLSCSQTLNHNVMYWYQQKSSQAPKLLFHYYDKDFNNEADTPDNFQSRRPNTSFCFLDIRSPGLGDTAMYLCATSRDLSGELFFGEGSRLTVL.

V gene TRBV19 combines with J gene TRBJ2-3; TRBD2 agrees at 7 bases. The V segment lost 10 bases and the J segment 6 bases; nucleotides outside the gene matches: 10. Germline values: CDR1 LNHDA, CDR2 SQIVND (reference sequence). The CDR3 runs to 13 residues. The CDR3 DNA reads TGTGCCACTGGACTAGTGGGGGGGGATACGCAGTATTTT. Its protein product is CATGLVGGDTQYF.